These 23 T cell receptor beta chains were all obtained from the same sample, sequenced in a study of identical twins. TCRdb reanalysed the 5' RACE reads using MiXCR and keeps one entry per CDR3 protein. The sample holds a few hundred thousand distinct CDR3 sequences, roughly an eighth seen once. The same data also went into a second study, on yellow fever vaccine responses in identical twins.

The sequenced sample was CD8+ T cells sorted from blood. These receptors all stem from a woman between 18 and 29 years old in good health.

This clonotype was seen a few times. J is TRBJ2-1 and V is TRBV7-9; 13 nucleotides agree with TRBD2. This CDR3 has 17 amino acids. The V gene's germline CDR1 is SEHNR and CDR2 FQNEAQ (reference sequence). The junction had 13 bases not matched to a gene; V was cut back by 5 bases and J by 9 bases. The CDR3 nucleotides are TGTGCCAGCAGCCCCCCTGGCGGACTAGCGGGAGTGGGTGAGCAGTTCTTC. Protein sequence: CASSPPGGLAGVGEQFF.

The V gene is TRBV6-5, the J gene TRBJ1-5; possibly TRBD1 for D (5 bases). V lost 4 bases, J lost 4 bases, and 8 bases lay in between. The CDR3 extends over 13 amino acids. The germline V gene encodes CDR1 MNHEY and CDR2 SVGAGI. The CDR3 coding sequence is TGTGCCAGCAGTTGGACACAAAATCAGCCCCAGCATTTT. Its protein product is CASSWTQNQPQHF.

This chain joins TRBV5-6 and TRBJ2-5; 7 bases are shared with TRBD1. The CDR3 consists of 14 residues. J was trimmed by 3 bases and V by 3 bases; bases with no gene match: 5. Germline V gene lookup returns CDR1 SGHDT and CDR2 YYEEEE. The CDR3 reads CASSYPTGEETQYF. CDR3 in DNA: TGTGCCAGCAGCTATCCCACAGGGGAAGAGACCCAGTACTTC.

This clonotype was detected a few times. The V call is TRBV4-1, the J call TRBJ2-1; D is uncertain. CDR1 MGHRA and CDR2 YSYEKL come from the germline V gene. Trimming removed 0 bases at V and 0 bases at J, with 9 bases between. This CDR3 has 16 residues. CDR3 DNA: TGCGCCAGCAGCCAAGACCTTCCGAGCTCCTACAATGAGCAGTTCTTC. Translated, it gives CASSQDLPSSYNEQFF.

This clonotype was counted only a few times. V usage is TRBV12-3 or TRBV12-4 and J usage is TRBJ2-1, with TRBD2 identical over 11 bases. J lost 0 bases, V lost 2 bases, and 9 bases had no gene match. CDR3 length: 19 residues. CDR3 coding DNA: TGTGCCAGCAGTTTAAAGTTCAGAACTAGCGGGAGCTCCTACAATGAGCAGTTCTTC. Translation: CASSLKFRTSGSSYNEQFF.

The sample holds a few counts of this clonotype. This rearrangement joins TRBV4-1 to TRBJ1-3, with TRBD1 as a possible D gene (5 bases). Germline V gene data show CDR1 as MGHRA and CDR2 as YSYEKL. Trimming removed 2 bases at V and 2 bases at J, with 13 bases between. CDR3 length: 16 residues. The CDR3 here is CASSQLAGGTGNTIYF. The CDR3 DNA reads as TGCGCCAGCAGCCAACTCGCCGGGGGAACTGGAAACACCATATATTTT.

This clonotype was seen a handful of times. V and J are TRBV6-4 and TRBJ2-1; TRBD1 agrees at 9 bases. The CDR3 spans 14 residues. The germline gives CDR1 MRHNA, CDR2 SNTAGT. Trimming at V came to 4 bases and at J to 7 bases, leaving 5 bases not matched to a gene. For the CDR3, the DNA is TGTGCCAGCAGTGGAAGGGACAGGGTGAATGAGCAGTTCTTC. It translates to CASSGRDRVNEQFF.

In this sample, this clonotype turned up a few times. The chain has TRBV6-5 and TRBJ2-1, with 14 bases aligning to TRBD2. V shed 4 bases, J shed 3 bases, and the junction held 5 bases outside the gene matches. CDR1 is MNHEY, CDR2 SVGAGI, per germline. The length of the CDR3 is 17 residues. CDR3 sequence: CASSWGLAGAGYNEQFF. CDR3 nucleotide sequence: TGTGCCAGCAGTTGGGGACTAGCGGGGGCGGGCTACAATGAGCAGTTCTTC.

This clonotype has a count of ten or more. The rearrangement links TRBV6-4 to TRBJ2-3, with D perhaps assigned TRBD1 or TRBD2 (5 bases each). Trimming removed 0 bases at V and 1 base at J, with 5 bases between. Germline CDR1 MRHNA, CDR2 SNTAGT. CDR3 length: 14 residues. In nucleotides, the CDR3 is TGTGCCAGCAGTGACTCGGGGGGCACAGATACGCAGTATTTT. Translating it yields CASSDSGGTDTQYF.

V and J are TRBV5-1 and TRBJ1-4; possible D gene TRBD1, 6 bases. CDR3 size: 14 residues. Germline CDR1 reads SGHRS; CDR2 reads YFSETQ. V shed 4 bases and J shed 6 bases, with 13 bases lying between them. Written as DNA, the CDR3 is TGCGCCAGCAGCCCTATGACAGGAGATGAAAAACTGTTTTTT. It is translated as CASSPMTGDEKLFF. Full variable domain (remainder filled in from reference TRBV5-1 and TRBJ1-4): KAGVTQTPRYLIKTRGQQVTLSCSPISGHRSVSWYQQTPGQGLQFLFEYFSETQRNKGNFPGRFSGRQFSNSRSEMNVSTLELGDSALYLCASSPMTGDEKLFFGSGTQLSVL.

This clonotype has a count of ten or more. The gene calls are TRBV6-4 and TRBJ1-1, with D possibly matching TRBD1 (5 bases). The germline gives CDR1 MRHNA, CDR2 SNTAGT. The CDR3 totals 15 residues. V lost 3 bases to trimming and J lost 4 bases, with 15 bases between them. The CDR3 sequence: CASSDNRGGSTEAFF. CDR3 sequence (DNA): TGTGCCAGCAGTGATAATAGGGGTGGGAGCACTGAAGCTTTCTTT.

Only a few counts were recorded for this clonotype. The V and J genes are TRBV7-6 and TRBJ2-3; D is unresolved. This CDR3 is built from 14 residues. Germline V CDR1 and CDR2: SGHVS, FNYEAQ. V lost 2 bases to trimming and J lost 5 bases, with 11 bases between them. The CDR3 loop is CASSLRVAGDTQYF. The CDR3 DNA reads TGTGCCAGCAGCTTAAGAGTAGCAGGAGATACGCAGTATTTT.

The chain combines TRBV7-9 with TRBJ2-7; 11 bases map to TRBD1. Germline CDR1 and CDR2: SEHNR and FQNEAQ (reference sequence). V trimming: 5 bases; J trimming: 5 bases; junction bases outside the gene matches: 14. The CDR3 is made up of 17 amino acids. The CDR3, as DNA: TGTGCCAGCAGCCGTACAAACGGACAGGGGGCGGGCCACGAGCAGTACTTC. This translates into CASSRTNGQGAGHEQYF.

The chain joins TRBV29-1 to TRBJ2-1, with 10 bases matching TRBD2. This CDR3 comprises 13 residues. Looked up from germline, CDR1 is SQVTM and CDR2 is ANQGSEA. V was clipped by 7 bases and J by 4 bases; unmatched bases: 4. The CDR3 here is CSGLLAGYNEQFF. The CDR3 DNA is TGCAGCGGTTTACTAGCGGGGTACAATGAGCAGTTCTTC.

This rearrangement joins TRBV18 to TRBJ1-6, with 10 bases aligning to TRBD1. CDR3 length: 18 residues. The J segment lost 6 bases and the V segment lost 5 bases, leaving 13 bases of the junction unmatched. Per germline, CDR1 KGHSH and CDR2 LQKENI. CDR3 residues: CASSENPGQGSPNSPLHF. The CDR3 nucleotides read TGTGCCAGCTCAGAAAATCCGGGACAGGGGTCCCCTAATTCACCCCTCCACTTT.

This clonotype occurred a few times. V is TRBV29-1 and J is TRBJ2-1, with 8 bases identical to TRBD2. The germline V gene encodes CDR1 SQVTM and CDR2 ANQGSEA. The V segment lost 4 bases and the J segment 7 bases; nucleotides outside the gene matches: 3. The CDR3 has 12 amino acids. As DNA, the CDR3 is TGCAGCGTTGTGGGCGGGGGGAATGAGCAGTTCTTC. Its protein is CSVVGGGNEQFF.

In its sample, this clonotype was seen a few times. This sequence joins TRBV3-1 and TRBJ2-3, with D tentatively TRBD2 (6 bases). The CDR3 has 15 amino acids. Per the germline V gene, CDR1 is LGHDT and CDR2 is YNNKEL (reference sequence). V was cut by 2 bases and J by 4 bases, with 13 bases left in between. CDR3 nucleotides: TGTGCCAGCAGCCAATACCGGGAGTTGCCAGATACGCAGTATTTT. It encodes CASSQYRELPDTQYF.

The rearrangement joins TRBV6-5 to TRBJ2-5; D assignment may be TRBD1 or TRBD2 (6 bases each). The germline V gene has CDR1 MNHEY and CDR2 SVGAGI. Trimming stripped 2 bases from V and 5 bases from J, with 18 bases between. The CDR3 covers 16 residues. The CDR3 DNA reads as TGTGCCAGCAGTTACGCCTATATCGGGGGCGGGGAGACCCAGTACTTC. Translating gives CASSYAYIGGGETQYF.

This chain links TRBV7-8 with TRBJ2-7; 9 positions agree with TRBD2. This CDR3 has 16 amino acids. Germline values: CDR1 SGHVS, CDR2 FQNEAQ. With V trimmed by 0 bases and J by 5 bases, 8 bases remained unmatched. The CDR3 loop is CASSLARTSANDEQYV. CDR3 nucleotide sequence: TGTGCCAGCAGCTTAGCAAGGACTAGCGCTAACGACGAGCAGTACGTC.

This sequence joins TRBV28 and TRBJ2-3; 9 bases line up with TRBD2. V shed 7 bases and J 4 bases; nucleotides not matched to a gene: 6. There are 14 residues in the CDR3. Germline V gene sequence: CDR1 MDHEN, CDR2 SYDVKM. In DNA, the CDR3 is TGTGCCAGCACCGATATAGCGGGAGCAGATACGCAGTATTTT. It is translated as CASTDIAGADTQYF.

The chain uses TRBV2 and TRBJ2-7; 7 nucleotides match TRBD1. The V and J ends lost 5 bases and 5 bases, in that order; junction bases with no gene match: 12. Germline V gene data show CDR1 as SNHLY and CDR2 as FYNNEI. The CDR3 spans 15 residues. The CDR3 DNA is TGTGCCAGCAGTCCCGACAGGGTTTTTTTTGACGAGCAGTACGTC. Amino acid sequence: CASSPDRVFFDEQYV.

The chain is built from TRBV4-1 and TRBJ2-3; D unclear. CDR3 length equals 16 residues. Trimming removed 0 bases from V and 0 bases from J, with 10 bases in between. Germline V CDR1 and CDR2: MGHRA, YSYEKL. CDR3 amino acids: CASSQDSGTSTDTQYF. CDR3 bases: TGCGCCAGCAGCCAAGATTCCGGTACTAGCACAGATACGCAGTATTTT.

The CDR3 reads CASSPLAGGKETQYF. CDR3 DNA sequence: TGTGCCAGCAGCCCTTTAGCGGGAGGGAAAGAGACCCAGTACTTC. J is TRBJ2-5 and V is TRBV28; 11 nucleotides align to TRBD2. This CDR3 region has 15 residues. The germline gives CDR1 MDHEN, CDR2 SYDVKM. V lost 6 bases to trimming and J lost 3 bases; unmatched junction nucleotides: 6.